The clone carrying this T cell receptor (beta chain) showed up many times. No antigen is known for it. This sample stems from a study of molecular identifiers for immune sequencing clone quantification. The wider study: Replicate experiments took RNA from around 18,000 or 91,000 naive CD8 cells, divided it five ways and sequenced four.

Whole-study results and caveats: Barcode sharing among identical TCR molecules could make large clones appear smaller.

Generation of bulk TCR libraries relied on previously described methods and listed TCR primers. MiXCR, applied by TCRdb to the PCR reads, yields one record per CDR3 protein. The sample gives 80,000 to 95,000 distinct CDR3 sequences, around a fifth of which show up once; 0.75% to 0.95% is in the top ten. Trimming removed 3 bases at V and 3 bases at J, with 12 bases between. The length of the CDR3 is 15 residues. CDR1 SGHVS and CDR2 FQNEAQ come from the germline V gene. This receptor was taken from a human donor in good health. Some libraries in this study had Jurkat cell RNA spiked in. The chain employs TRBV7-8 and TRBJ2-1; D may match TRBD1 or TRBD2 (5 bases each). Specimen: naive CD8+ T cells from blood, with Jurkat cell RNA spiked in. The sample's subset: FACS-sorted CD8+CD4-CCR7+CD45RA+ naive T cells. CDR3 protein: CASSFFRDRYNEQFF. In nucleotides, the CDR3 is TGTGCCAGCAGCTTTTTCCGGGACCGCTACAATGAGCAGTTCTTC.